This TCR beta chain was profiled in a study of blood T cell repertoires in COVID-19. This table comes from immunoSEQ multiplex PCR, and its TCRdb copy is limited to in-frame clones, with some not included. The sample consists of fewer than 250,000 clones, around 88% of them appearing once. For recovered donors of Cohort 3, there were two negative PCRs, clearance, or symptom resolution. This CDR3 comprises 15 residues. Germline-derived CDR1 and CDR2 are LNHDA and SQIVND (reference sequence). V was clipped by 3 bases and J by 0 bases, with 8 bases between them. The genes are TRBV19 and TRBJ1-4; D unclear. The sample consisted of PBMCs or T cells enriched from blood (not recorded which). This TCR came from a woman aged 45-60 years who had recovered from COVID-19. CDR3 bases: TGTGCCAGTAGTATGAGTTCTGCAACTAATGAAAAACTGTTTTTT. Its translation: CASSMSSATNEKLFF.